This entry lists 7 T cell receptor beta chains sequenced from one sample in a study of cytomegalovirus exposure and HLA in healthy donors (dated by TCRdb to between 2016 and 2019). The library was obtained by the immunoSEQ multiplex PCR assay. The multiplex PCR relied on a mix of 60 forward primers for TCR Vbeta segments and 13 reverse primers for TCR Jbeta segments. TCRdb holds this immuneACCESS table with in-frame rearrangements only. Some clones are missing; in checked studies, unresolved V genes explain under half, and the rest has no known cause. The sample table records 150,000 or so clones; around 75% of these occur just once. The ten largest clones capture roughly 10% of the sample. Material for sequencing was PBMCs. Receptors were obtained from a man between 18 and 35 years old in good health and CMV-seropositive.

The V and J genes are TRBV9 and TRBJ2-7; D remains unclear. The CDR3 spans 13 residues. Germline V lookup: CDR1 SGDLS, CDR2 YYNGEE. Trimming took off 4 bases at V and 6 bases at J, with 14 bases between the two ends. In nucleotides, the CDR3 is TGTGCCAGCAGCCCCCTCGGAGCGCGCGAGCAGTACTTC. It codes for CASSPLGAREQYF.

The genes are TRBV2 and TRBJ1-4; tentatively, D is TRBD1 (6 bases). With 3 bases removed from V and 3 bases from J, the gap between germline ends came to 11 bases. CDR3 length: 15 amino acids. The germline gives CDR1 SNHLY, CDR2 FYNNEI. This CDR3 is CASSDFSGANEKLFF. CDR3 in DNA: TGTGCCAGCAGTGACTTTTCAGGGGCTAATGAAAAACTGTTTTTT.

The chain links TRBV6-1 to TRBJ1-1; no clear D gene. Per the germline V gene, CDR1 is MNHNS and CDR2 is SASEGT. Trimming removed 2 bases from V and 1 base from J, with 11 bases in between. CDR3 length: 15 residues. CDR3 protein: CASSERGLPNTEAFF. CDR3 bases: TGTGCCAGCAGTGAACGTGGACTGCCGAACACTGAAGCTTTCTTT.

The CDR3 loop reads CASTLGGYEQFF. CDR3 nucleotide sequence: TGTGCCAGCACTCTCGGGGGATATGAGCAGTTCTTC. This chain links TRBV28 with TRBJ2-1; perhaps TRBD2 as D (6 bases). This CDR3 has 12 amino acids. The germline V gene has CDR1 MDHEN and CDR2 SYDVKM. V lost 7 bases and J lost 8, with 12 bases in between.

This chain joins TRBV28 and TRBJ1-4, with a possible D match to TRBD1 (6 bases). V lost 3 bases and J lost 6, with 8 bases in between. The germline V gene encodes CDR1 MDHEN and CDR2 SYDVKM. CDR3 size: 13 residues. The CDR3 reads CASSFPGDEKLFF. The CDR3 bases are TGTGCCAGCAGTTTCCCAGGGGATGAAAAACTGTTTTTT.

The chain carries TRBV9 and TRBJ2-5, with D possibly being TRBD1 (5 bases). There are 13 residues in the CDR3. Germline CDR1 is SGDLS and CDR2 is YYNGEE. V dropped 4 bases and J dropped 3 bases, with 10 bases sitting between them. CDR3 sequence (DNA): TGTGCCAGCAGCCATGACAGTAAAGAGACCCAGTACTTC. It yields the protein CASSHDSKETQYF.

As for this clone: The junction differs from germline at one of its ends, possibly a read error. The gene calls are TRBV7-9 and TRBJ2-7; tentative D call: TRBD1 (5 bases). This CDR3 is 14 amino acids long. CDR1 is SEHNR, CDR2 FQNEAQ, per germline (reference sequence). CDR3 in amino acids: CASSLAGADKNYFF. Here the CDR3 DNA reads TGTGCCAGCAGCTTAGCTGGGGCGGATAAGAACTACTTTTTC.